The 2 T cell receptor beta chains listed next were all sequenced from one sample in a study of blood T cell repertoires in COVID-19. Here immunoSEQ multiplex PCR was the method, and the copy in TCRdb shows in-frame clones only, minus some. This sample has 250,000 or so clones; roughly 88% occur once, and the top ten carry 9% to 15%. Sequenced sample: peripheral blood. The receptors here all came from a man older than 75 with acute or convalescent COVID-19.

The CDR3 loop reads CASSLTTTLSFTDTQYF. CDR3 DNA sequence: TGTGCCAGCAGTTTGACGACTACCCTATCCTTCACAGATACGCAGTATTTT. The chain couples TRBV27 to TRBJ2-3; D perhaps matches TRBD2 (5 bases). This CDR3 has 17 amino acids. CDR1 is MNHEY, CDR2 SMNVEV, per germline (reference sequence). Trimming took 3 bases from V and 2 from J, leaving 18 bases between them.

CDR3 residues: CASSYQGSSYNSPLHF. For the CDR3, the DNA is TGCGCCAGCAGCTACCAGGGATCCTCCTATAATTCACCCCTCCACTTT. This rearrangement joins TRBV5-1 to TRBJ1-6; D might be TRBD1 (5 bases). Trimming removed 3 bases at V and 0 bases at J, with 10 bases between. Germline CDR1 reads SGHRS; CDR2 reads YFSETQ. This CDR3 has 16 amino acids.